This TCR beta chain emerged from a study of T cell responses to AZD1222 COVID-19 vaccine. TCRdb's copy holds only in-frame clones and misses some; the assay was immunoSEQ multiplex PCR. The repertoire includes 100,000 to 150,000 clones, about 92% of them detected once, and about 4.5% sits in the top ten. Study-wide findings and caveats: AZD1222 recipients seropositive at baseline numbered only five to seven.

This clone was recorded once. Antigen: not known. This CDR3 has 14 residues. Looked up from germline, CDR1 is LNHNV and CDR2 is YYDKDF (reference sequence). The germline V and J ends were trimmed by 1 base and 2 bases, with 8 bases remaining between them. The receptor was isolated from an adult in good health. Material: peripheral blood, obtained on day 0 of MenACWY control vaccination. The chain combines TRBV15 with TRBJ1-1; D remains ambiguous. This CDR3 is CATSRGQLNTEAFF. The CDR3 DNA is TGTGCCACCAGCAGAGGACAACTTAACACTGAAGCTTTCTTT.